This T cell receptor (beta chain) was sequenced in a study of early T cells in non-severe SARS-CoV-2 infection. The length of the CDR3 is 15 residues. The V gene lost 3 bases and the J gene lost 3 bases, with 15 bases spanning the gap. CDR1 is SGHNT, CDR2 YYREEE, per germline (reference sequence). This clonotype was recorded a few times. Tagging with unique molecular identifiers was applied to individual cDNA molecules. In TCRdb, the 5' RACE reads were re-called with MiXCR into one record per CDR3 protein. Found here are tens of thousands of distinct CDR3 sequences, over 8% of them singletons; the top ten hold around 4.2%.

This chain connects TRBV5-4 to TRBJ1-1; maybe TRBD1 (6 bases). Source material: whole blood. The receptor comes from an adult who was a healthcare worker with PCR-confirmed SARS-CoV-2 infection or an uninfected control (not recorded which). As DNA, the CDR3 is TGTGCCAGCAGCTCGGCCGGGGGGGCCGACACTGAAGCTTTCTTT. Amino acid sequence: CASSSAGGADTEAFF. Combining the CDR3 with reference TRBV5-4 and TRBJ1-1 gives the whole variable domain ETGVTQSPTHLIKTRGQQVTLRCSSQSGHNTVSWYQQALGQGPQFIFQYYREEENGRGNFPPRFSGLQFPNYSSELNVNALELDDSALYLCASSSAGGADTEAFFGQGTRLTVV.